This T cell receptor beta chain emerged from a study of CD8 T cells in ankylosing spondylitis. Trimming removed 7 bases from V and 8 bases from J, with 23 bases in between. There are 15 residues in the CDR3. The V gene's germline CDR1 is SGHRS and CDR2 YFSETQ. This clonotype was recorded at least ten times. TCRdb recomputed calls from the 5' RACE reads with MiXCR, one row per CDR3 protein. The sample gives under 55,000 distinct CDR3 sequences, 7.4% of which show up once; roughly 8.1% is in the top ten. The clonotype was recovered from a female donor with ankylosing spondylitis or in good health (not recorded which). The chain is built from TRBV5-1 and TRBJ2-3; D gene ambiguous. Sequencing used blood, either unsorted or a sorted T cell fraction (not recorded which). The CDR3 sequence is CASAQSDPADGTQYF. DNA of the CDR3: TGCGCCAGCGCTCAATCAGACCCGGCCGACGGTACGCAGTATTTT.